The present TCR beta chain was sequenced within a study of cytomegalovirus exposure and HLA in healthy donors. Sequenced by immunoSEQ multiplex PCR; TCRdb stores in-frame clones only, minus some. This repertoire shows 150,000 to 200,000 clones, about 95% found once; its top ten account for about 0.89%. On this clone itself: Its antigen remains unidentified.

Whole-study findings and limits: Cytomegalovirus association was listed for around 170 TCR beta chains. A few chains linked to CMV were shown in vitro to be specific for CMV antigens. The finding came from a later analysis; first-cohort TCR clusters tended to co-occur in the roughly 120 validation repertoires.

Donors came from a validation cohort of about 110 subjects, distinct from the first 666-subject cohort. Germline values: CDR1 SGDLS, CDR2 YYNGEE. V lost 0 bases to trimming and J lost 7 bases, with 14 bases between them. The CDR3 sequence is 15 residues long. This TCR was sampled from a woman aged 18 to 35 in good health and CMV-seronegative. This chain joins TRBV9 and TRBJ1-3, with unresolved D. Sample: PBMCs. This CDR3 reads CASSVDLYRRNTIYF. CDR3 coding DNA: TGTGCCAGCAGCGTAGATCTATATAGGCGGAACACCATATATTTT.